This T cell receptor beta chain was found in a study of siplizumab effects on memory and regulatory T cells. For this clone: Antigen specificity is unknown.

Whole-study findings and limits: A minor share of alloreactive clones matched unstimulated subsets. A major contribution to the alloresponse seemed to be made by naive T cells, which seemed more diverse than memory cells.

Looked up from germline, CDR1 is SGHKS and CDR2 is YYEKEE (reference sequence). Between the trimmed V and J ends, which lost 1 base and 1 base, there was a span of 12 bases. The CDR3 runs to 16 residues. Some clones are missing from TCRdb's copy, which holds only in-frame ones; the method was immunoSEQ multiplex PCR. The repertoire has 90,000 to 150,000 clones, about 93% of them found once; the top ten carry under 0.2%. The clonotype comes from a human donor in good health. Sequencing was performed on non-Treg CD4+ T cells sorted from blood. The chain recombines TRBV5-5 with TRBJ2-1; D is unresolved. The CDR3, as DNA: TGTGCCAGCAGCTTGTCTTATGTTCGGTCCTACAATGAGCAGTTCTTC. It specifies CASSLSYVRSYNEQFF.